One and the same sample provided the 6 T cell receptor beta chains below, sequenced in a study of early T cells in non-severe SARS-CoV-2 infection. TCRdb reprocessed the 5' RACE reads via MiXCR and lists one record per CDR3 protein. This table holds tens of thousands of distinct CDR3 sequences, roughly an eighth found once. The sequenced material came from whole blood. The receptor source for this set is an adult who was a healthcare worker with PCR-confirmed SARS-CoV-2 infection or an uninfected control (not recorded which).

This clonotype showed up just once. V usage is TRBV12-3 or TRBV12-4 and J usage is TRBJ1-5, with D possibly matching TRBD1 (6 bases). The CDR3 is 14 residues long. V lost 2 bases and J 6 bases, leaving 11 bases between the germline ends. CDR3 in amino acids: CASSLRQGIQPQHF. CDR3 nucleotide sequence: TGTGCCAGCAGTTTACGGCAGGGGATTCAGCCCCAGCATTTT.

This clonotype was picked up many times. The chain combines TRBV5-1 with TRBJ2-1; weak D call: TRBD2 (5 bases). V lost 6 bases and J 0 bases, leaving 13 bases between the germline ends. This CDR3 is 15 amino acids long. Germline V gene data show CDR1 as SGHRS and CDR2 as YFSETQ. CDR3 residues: CASNTGKSSYNEQFF. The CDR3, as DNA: TGCGCCAGCAATACCGGGAAGAGCTCCTACAATGAGCAGTTCTTC. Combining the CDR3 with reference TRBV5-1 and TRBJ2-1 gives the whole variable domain KAGVTQTPRYLIKTRGQQVTLSCSPISGHRSVSWYQQTPGQGLQFLFEYFSETQRNKGNFPGRFSGRQFSNSRSEMNVSTLELGDSALYLCASNTGKSSYNEQFFGPGTRLTVL.

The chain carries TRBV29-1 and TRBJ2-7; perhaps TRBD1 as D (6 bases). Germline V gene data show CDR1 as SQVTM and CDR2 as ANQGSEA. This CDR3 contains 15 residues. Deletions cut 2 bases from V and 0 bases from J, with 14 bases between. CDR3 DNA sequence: TGCAGCGTTGAAAACTGGCAGGGGAGCTCCTACGAGCAGTACTTC. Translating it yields CSVENWQGSSYEQYF.

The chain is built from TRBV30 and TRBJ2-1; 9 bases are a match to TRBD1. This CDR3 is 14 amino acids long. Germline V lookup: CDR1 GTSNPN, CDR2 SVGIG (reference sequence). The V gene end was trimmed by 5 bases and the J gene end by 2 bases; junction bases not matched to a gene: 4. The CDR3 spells CAWQTGGAYNEQFF. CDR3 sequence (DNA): TGTGCCTGGCAGACAGGGGGGGCCTACAATGAGCAGTTCTTC.

The CDR3: CASSLAYSPLNVLTF. CDR3 nucleotide sequence: TGCGCCAGCAGCTTGGCCTACAGCCCTTTAAACGTCCTGACTTTC. This chain joins TRBV5-1 and TRBJ2-6; D gene unclear. Germline V gene lookup returns CDR1 SGHRS and CDR2 YFSETQ. The CDR3 consists of 15 residues. Trimming removed 0 bases at V and 10 bases at J, with 14 bases between. The full variable domain, with the rest looked up from reference TRBV5-1 and TRBJ2-6, is KAGVTQTPRYLIKTRGQQVTLSCSPISGHRSVSWYQQTPGQGLQFLFEYFSETQRNKGNFPGRFSGRQFSNSRSEMNVSTLELGDSALYLCASSLAYSPLNVLTFGAGSRLTVL.

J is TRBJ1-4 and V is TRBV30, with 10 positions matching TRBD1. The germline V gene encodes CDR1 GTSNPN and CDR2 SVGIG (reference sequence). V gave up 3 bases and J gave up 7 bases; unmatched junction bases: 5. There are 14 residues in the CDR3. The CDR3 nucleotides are TGTGCCTGGAGCCCGGGACAGGGGTTTGAAAAACTGTTTTTT. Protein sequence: CAWSPGQGFEKLFF.